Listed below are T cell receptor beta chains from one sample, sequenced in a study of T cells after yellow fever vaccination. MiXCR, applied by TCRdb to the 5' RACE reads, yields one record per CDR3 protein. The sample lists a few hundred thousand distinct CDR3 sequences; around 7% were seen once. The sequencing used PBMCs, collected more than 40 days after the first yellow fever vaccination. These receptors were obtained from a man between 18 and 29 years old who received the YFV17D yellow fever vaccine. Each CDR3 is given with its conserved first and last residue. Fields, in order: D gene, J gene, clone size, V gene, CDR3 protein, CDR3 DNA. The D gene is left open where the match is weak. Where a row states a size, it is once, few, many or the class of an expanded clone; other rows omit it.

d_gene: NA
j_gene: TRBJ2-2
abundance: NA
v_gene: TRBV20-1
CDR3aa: CSAPDFRARGGELFF
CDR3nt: TGCAGTGCTCCAGACTTCAGGGCTAGGGGCGGGGAGCTGTTTTTT

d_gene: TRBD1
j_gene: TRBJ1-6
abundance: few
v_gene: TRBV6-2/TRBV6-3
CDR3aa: CASRGQGFGSPLHF
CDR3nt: TGTGCCAGCAGGGGACAGGGGTTCGGTTCACCCCTCCACTTT

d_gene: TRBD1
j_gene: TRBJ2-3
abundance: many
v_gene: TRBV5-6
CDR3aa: CASSRTGTVPDTQYF
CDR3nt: TGTGCCAGCAGCAGGACAGGGACAGTTCCAGATACGCAGTATTTT

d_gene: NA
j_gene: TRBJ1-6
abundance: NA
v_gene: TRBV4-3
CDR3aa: CASSQGHKWDFPPLHF
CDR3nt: TGCGCCAGCAGCCAAGGACATAAGTGGGACTTTCCACCCCTCCACTTT

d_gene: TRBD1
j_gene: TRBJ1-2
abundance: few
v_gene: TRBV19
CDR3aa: CATVSGGYGYTF
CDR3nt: TGTGCCACCGTTTCAGGGGGCTATGGCTACACCTTC

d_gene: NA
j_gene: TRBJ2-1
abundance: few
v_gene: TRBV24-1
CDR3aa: CATSDSSYNEQFF
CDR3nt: TGTGCCACCAGTGATTCGTCCTACAATGAGCAGTTCTTC

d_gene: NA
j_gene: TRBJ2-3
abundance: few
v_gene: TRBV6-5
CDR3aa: CASSYQGWSTDTQYF
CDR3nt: TGTGCCAGCAGTTACCAGGGTTGGAGCACAGATACGCAGTATTTT

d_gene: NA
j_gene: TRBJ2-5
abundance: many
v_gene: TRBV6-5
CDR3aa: CASSWTRVETQYF
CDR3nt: TGTGCCAGCAGTTGGACCAGGGTAGAGACCCAGTACTTC

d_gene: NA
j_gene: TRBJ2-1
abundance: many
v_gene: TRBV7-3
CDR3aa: CASRQGPYNEQFF
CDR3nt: TGTGCCAGCAGACAAGGACCCTACAATGAGCAGTTCTTC

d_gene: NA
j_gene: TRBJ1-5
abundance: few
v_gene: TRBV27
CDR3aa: CASSLGAAAPQHF
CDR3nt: TGTGCCAGCAGTCTGGGGGCTGCGGCGCCCCAGCATTTT

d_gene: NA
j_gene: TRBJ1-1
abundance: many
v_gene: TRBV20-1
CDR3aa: CSAPPAGYAEAFF
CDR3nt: TGCAGTGCTCCACCTGCGGGGTACGCTGAAGCTTTCTTT

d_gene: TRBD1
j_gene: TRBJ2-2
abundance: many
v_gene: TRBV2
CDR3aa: CASRGQGGGELFF
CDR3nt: TGTGCCAGCAGGGGACAGGGAGGCGGGGAGCTGTTTTTT

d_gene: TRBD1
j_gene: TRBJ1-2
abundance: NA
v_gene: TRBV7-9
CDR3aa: CASSLRQGAGGYTF
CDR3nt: TGTGCCAGCAGCTTACGACAGGGGGCGGGCGGCTACACCTTC

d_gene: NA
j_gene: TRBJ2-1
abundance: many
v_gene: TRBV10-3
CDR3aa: CAISRQEFQEQFF
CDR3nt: TGTGCCATCAGTCGACAGGAATTCCAAGAGCAGTTCTTC

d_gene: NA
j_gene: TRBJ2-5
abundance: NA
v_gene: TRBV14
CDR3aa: CASSQRSETQYF
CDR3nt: TGTGCCAGCAGCCAACGGTCGGAGACCCAGTACTTC

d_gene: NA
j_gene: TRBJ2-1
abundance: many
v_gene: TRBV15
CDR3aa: CATSSRDGNEQFF
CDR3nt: TGTGCCACCAGCAGTCGGGACGGCAATGAGCAGTTCTTC

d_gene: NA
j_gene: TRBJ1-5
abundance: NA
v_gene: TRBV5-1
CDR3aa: CASSPTGNQPQHF
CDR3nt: TGCGCCAGCAGCCCCACAGGGAATCAGCCCCAGCATTTT

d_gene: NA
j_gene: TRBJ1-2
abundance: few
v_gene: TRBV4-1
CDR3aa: CASSQDFNYGYTF
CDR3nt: TGCGCCAGCAGCCAGGACTTTAACTATGGCTACACCTTC

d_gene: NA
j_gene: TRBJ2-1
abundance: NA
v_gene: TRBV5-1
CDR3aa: CASSLSAGLSNEQFF
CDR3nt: TGCGCCAGCAGCTTGTCGGCAGGCTTAAGCAATGAGCAGTTCTTC

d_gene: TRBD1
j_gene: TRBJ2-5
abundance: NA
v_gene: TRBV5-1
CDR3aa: CASSAGQGTETQYF
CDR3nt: TGCGCCAGCAGCGCGGGACAGGGAACGGAGACCCAGTACTTC

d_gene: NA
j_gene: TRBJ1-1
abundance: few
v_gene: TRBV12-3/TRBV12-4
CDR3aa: CASSFFKGNTEAFF
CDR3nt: TGTGCCAGCAGTTTTTTTAAGGGGAACACTGAAGCTTTCTTT

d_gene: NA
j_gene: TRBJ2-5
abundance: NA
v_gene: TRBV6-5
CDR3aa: CASSYSEGSPETQYF
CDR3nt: TGTGCCAGCAGTTACTCCGAGGGATCCCCTGAGACCCAGTACTTC

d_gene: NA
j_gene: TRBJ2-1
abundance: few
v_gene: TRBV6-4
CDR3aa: CASTRDSSSYNEQFF
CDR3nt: TGTGCCAGCACACGGGACTCCAGCTCCTACAATGAGCAGTTCTTC

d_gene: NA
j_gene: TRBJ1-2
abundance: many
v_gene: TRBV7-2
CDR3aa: CASSRNQGNYGYTF
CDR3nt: TGTGCCAGCAGCAGAAACCAGGGGAACTATGGCTACACCTTC

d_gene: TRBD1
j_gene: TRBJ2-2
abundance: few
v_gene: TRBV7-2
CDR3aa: CASSLGGQGNTGELFF
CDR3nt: TGTGCCAGCAGCTTAGGCGGACAGGGCAACACCGGGGAGCTGTTTTTT

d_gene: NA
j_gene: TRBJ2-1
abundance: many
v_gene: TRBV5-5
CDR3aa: CASSLAEAGVQYNEQFF
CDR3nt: TGTGCCAGCAGCTTGGCCGAGGCAGGGGTGCAGTACAATGAGCAGTTCTTC

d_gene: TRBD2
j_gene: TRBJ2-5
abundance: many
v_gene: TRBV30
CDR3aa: CAWSVGLAGSRETQYF
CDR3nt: TGTGCCTGGAGTGTAGGACTAGCGGGGTCTCGAGAGACCCAGTACTTC

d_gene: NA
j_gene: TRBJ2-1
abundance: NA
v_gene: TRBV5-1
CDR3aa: CASSLHGNYNEQFF
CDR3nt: TGCGCCAGCAGCTTGCATGGGAACTACAATGAGCAGTTCTTC

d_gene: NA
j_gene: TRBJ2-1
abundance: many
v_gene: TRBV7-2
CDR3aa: CASSFMSEQFF
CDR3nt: TGTGCCAGCAGCTTTATGAGTGAGCAGTTCTTC

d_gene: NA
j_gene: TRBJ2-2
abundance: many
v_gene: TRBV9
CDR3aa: CASSAWDTGELFF
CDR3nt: TGTGCCAGCAGCGCCTGGGACACCGGGGAGCTGTTTTTT

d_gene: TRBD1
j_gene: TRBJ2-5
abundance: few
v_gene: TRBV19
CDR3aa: CASATGGLQETQYF
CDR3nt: TGTGCCAGTGCGACAGGGGGTCTCCAAGAGACCCAGTACTTC